What follows are 7 T cell receptor beta chains derived from one specimen sequenced in a study of blood T cell repertoires in COVID-19. The table came from immunoSEQ multiplex PCR; TCRdb's copy has only in-frame clones and leaves some out. The sample has about 180,000 clones; around 83% are singletons. The sample comprised peripheral blood. These receptors all stem from a young woman with active or convalescent COVID-19.

V gene TRBV10-1 combines with J gene TRBJ1-1; tentatively, D is TRBD1 (5 bases). The CDR3 totals 14 residues. Germline V gene data show CDR1 as WNHNN and CDR2 as SYGVQD (reference sequence). Trimming left V 4 bases short and J 1 base short, with 10 bases between. The CDR3 region has the DNA TGCGCCAGCAGTGCCCAGGGATCGAACACTGAAGCTTTCTTT. Its protein product is CASSAQGSNTEAFF.

The chain is built from TRBV3-1 (or the pseudogene TRBV3-2) and TRBJ1-2; 9 nucleotides agree with TRBD1. V shed 2 bases and J 5 bases; nucleotides not matched to a gene: 6. CDR1 is LGHDT and CDR2 is YNNKEL in the germline V gene (reference sequence). The length of the CDR3 is 15 residues. In DNA, the CDR3 is TGTGCCAGCAGCCAAAGAGAGACAGGGGGTTATGGCTACACCTTC. Translation: CASSQRETGGYGYTF.

V usage is TRBV14 and J usage is TRBJ1-6; D unclear. This CDR3 has 16 residues. The V gene lost 3 bases and the J gene lost 2 bases, with 11 bases spanning the gap. Germline values: CDR1 SGHDN, CDR2 FVKESK. The CDR3 loop is CASSHRGRTYNSPLHF. The CDR3, as DNA: TGTGCCAGCAGCCATCGGGGTAGGACCTATAATTCACCCCTCCACTTT.

The V gene is TRBV5-1, the J gene TRBJ1-1; 12 bases are shared with TRBD1. J was trimmed by 4 bases and V by 4 bases; bases with no gene match: 8. CDR1 is SGHRS, CDR2 YFSETQ, per germline. The CDR3 loop spans 16 amino acids. The DNA for the CDR3 is TGCGCCAGCAGCCCCGGGACAGGGGGCCTGGGCACTGAAGCTTTCTTT. This sequence encodes CASSPGTGGLGTEAFF.

The V gene is TRBV11-1, the J gene TRBJ2-1; 7 nucleotides match TRBD1. Germline CDR1 reads SGHAT; CDR2 reads FQDESV (reference sequence). The V and J ends lost 2 bases and 14 bases, in that order; junction bases with no gene match: 6. The CDR3 has 12 amino acids. The chain's CDR3 is CASSLIPGQEFF. The CDR3 region has the DNA TGTGCCAGCAGCTTAATACCCGGACAGGAGTTCTTC.

This clone has only a few counts. The chain couples TRBV11-3 to TRBJ2-1, with a weak D call TRBD1 (6 bases). This CDR3 contains 13 residues. V was trimmed by 4 bases and J by 7 bases, leaving 11 bases between them. Germline CDR1 is SGHNT and CDR2 is YENEEA. For the CDR3, the DNA is TGTGCCAGCAGCTCCAGGGGAAGGAATGAGCAGTTCTTC. The encoded protein is CASSSRGRNEQFF.

The gene calls are TRBV3-1 (or the pseudogene TRBV3-2) and TRBJ1-2; a weak D match, TRBD1 (6 bases). CDR3 length: 16 amino acids. Trimming took 2 bases from V and 6 from J, leaving 19 bases between them. From germline, CDR1 is LGHDT and CDR2 YNNKEL (reference sequence). The CDR3 spells CASSQRSPTGPDGYTF. The CDR3 region has the DNA TGTGCCAGCAGCCAAAGATCGCCGACAGGACCGGATGGCTACACCTTC.